The clone carrying this T cell receptor beta chain was observed a few times. This sample stems from a study of T-cell reconstitution after alpha-beta-depleted transplantation in children. The library targeted TCRbeta and was prepared with unique molecular identifiers. TCRdb independently ran MiXCR on the PCR reads; one entry per CDR3 protein. The sample holds a few hundred thousand distinct CDR3 sequences, roughly 9% seen once. CDR3 size: 16 residues. Germline V gene data show CDR1 as KGHSH and CDR2 as LQKENI. V was shortened by 5 bases and J by 5 bases, with 21 bases between the two germline ends. The sequenced sample was PBMCs from the stem cell graft donor, obtained from the stem cell graft. V and J are TRBV18 and TRBJ1-1; D gene unclear. The TCR was taken from a human donor who donated a stem cell graft to a child with acute lymphoblastic leukemia. The CDR3 bases are TGTGCCAGCTCATCTCAAGGCCTCGCCGGGAGGACTGAAGCTTTCTTT. Its translation: CASSSQGLAGRTEAFF.